Listed here are 12 T cell receptor beta chains from one sample, sequenced in a study of T-cell reconstitution after alpha-beta-depleted transplantation in children. Using unique molecular identifiers, the investigators prepared the TCRbeta library. TCRdb reanalysed the PCR reads using MiXCR and keeps one entry per CDR3 protein. The sample carries hundreds of thousands of distinct CDR3 sequences, approximately 17% recorded once. The specimen was PBMCs, mostly from graft donor cells, collected 360 days after TCRalphabeta/CD19-depleted stem cell transplant. The receptors here all came from a male patient under 10 years old who had a stem cell transplant for acute lymphoblastic leukemia, so the T cells may come from the graft donor.

This clonotype was seen only a few times. The chain joins TRBV2 to TRBJ2-5, with unresolved D. Trimming pared 11 bases from V and 2 bases from J, leaving 15 bases between. The germline gives CDR1 SNHLY, CDR2 FYNNEI. CDR3 length equals 13 residues. Here the CDR3 reads CAVVTTLQETQYF. DNA for the CDR3: TGTGCCGTCGTGACGACTCTACAAGAGACCCAGTACTTC. The complete variable domain, with remaining parts taken from reference TRBV2 and TRBJ2-5, reads EPEVTQTPSHQVTQMGQEVILRCVPISNHLYFYWYRQILGQKVEFLVSFYNNEISEKSEIFDDQFSVERPDGSNFTLKIRSTKLEDSAMYFCAVVTTLQETQYFGPGTRLLVL.

The genes are TRBV6-2 or TRBV6-3 and TRBJ2-7; 7 bases align to TRBD2. Germline assignment: CDR1 MNHEY and CDR2 SVGEGT. The CDR3 consists of 14 residues. Trimming cost V 0 bases and J 2 bases; bases outside gene matches: 1. Written as DNA, the CDR3 is TGTGCCAGCAGTTACTCCGGACTAGCCTACGAGCAGTACTTC. Protein sequence: CASSYSGLAYEQYF.

In the case of this clonotype: An end of the junction does not agree with germline; a read error may underlie this. The V call is TRBV3-1, the J call TRBJ2-1; 7 bases agree with TRBD2. The CDR3 loop spans 12 amino acids. Germline CDR1 reads LGHDT; CDR2 reads YNNKEL (reference sequence). The CDR3 DNA sequence: TGTGCCAGCAGCCAAGTAGGGCGGGAGAGCGTCTTC. This gives the protein CASSQVGRESVF.

The gene calls are TRBV7-2 and TRBJ2-7, with D possibly being TRBD2 (5 bases). The V and J ends lost 5 bases and 7 bases respectively, with 18 bases between them. Per the germline V gene, CDR1 is SGHTA and CDR2 is FQGNSA. This CDR3 is built from 14 residues. DNA of the CDR3: TGTGCCAGCAGCCGACAAATAGCGTCGGGGGAGCAGTACTTC. It is translated as CASSRQIASGEQYF.

The V call is TRBV5-1, the J call TRBJ2-1, with TRBD2 matching 11 bases. Germline trimming cut 1 base from V and 4 bases from J; bases unmatched to any gene: 1. The length of the CDR3 is 15 residues. Germline V gene lookup returns CDR1 SGHRS and CDR2 YFSETQ. The CDR3: CASSLSSGGYNEQFF. In DNA form, the CDR3 reads TGCGCCAGCAGCTTGTCTAGCGGGGGGTACAATGAGCAGTTCTTC. Full variable domain (outside the CDR3, taken from reference TRBV5-1 and TRBJ2-1): KAGVTQTPRYLIKTRGQQVTLSCSPISGHRSVSWYQQTPGQGLQFLFEYFSETQRNKGNFPGRFSGRQFSNSRSEMNVSTLELGDSALYLCASSLSSGGYNEQFFGPGTRLTVL.

The count of this clonotype is one. The gene calls are TRBV24-1 and TRBJ2-3; 9 bases agree with TRBD1. Germline CDR1 is KGHDR and CDR2 is SFDVKD. V shed 3 bases, J shed 4 bases, and the junction held 4 bases outside the gene matches. The CDR3 loop spans 15 amino acids. The CDR3 sequence: CATSDLGTGSDTQYF. In DNA form, the CDR3 reads TGTGCCACCAGTGATCTAGGGACAGGGTCAGATACGCAGTATTTT.

This clonotype has more than one count but fewer than ten. This chain joins TRBV20-1 and TRBJ1-5; 9 bases agree with TRBD1. The V gene end was trimmed by 5 bases and the J gene end by 3 bases; junction bases not matched to a gene: 11. Per the germline V gene, CDR1 is DFQATT and CDR2 is SNEGSKA (reference sequence). The CDR3 runs 16 residues. CDR3 in DNA: TGCAGTGCTGGGACAGGGTGGGTAGCCTTCAATCAGCCCCAGCATTTT. Its translation is CSAGTGWVAFNQPQHF.

This clonotype occurred a few times. This chain uses TRBV12-3 or TRBV12-4 with TRBJ2-5; a possible D gene is TRBD1 (6 bases). Trimming pared 5 bases from V and 4 bases from J, leaving 17 bases between. The CDR3 contains 15 residues. CDR3 sequence reads: CASSPSNRVPETQYF. The CDR3 DNA is TGTGCCAGCAGTCCAAGCAACAGGGTTCCAGAGACCCAGTACTTC.

This clonotype was seen a few times. The genes are TRBV27 and TRBJ2-7; D possibly corresponds to TRBD2 (5 bases). CDR3 length equals 15 residues. Germline assignment: CDR1 MNHEY and CDR2 SMNVEV (reference sequence). V was cut by 2 bases and J by 4 bases, with 15 bases left in between. The CDR3 is CASSLGSLSSYEQYF. CDR3 coding DNA: TGTGCCAGCAGTTTAGGGAGCCTTTCGTCTTACGAGCAGTACTTC.

A word on this clonotype: Germline is not matched at one junction end, which may reflect a read error. The genes are TRBV20-1 and TRBJ2-5; TRBD2 matches 13 bases. The germline gives CDR1 DFQATT, CDR2 SNEGSKA (reference sequence). The CDR3 loop spans 15 amino acids. The CDR3 sequence: CSADGLAGVQQTQYF. As DNA, the CDR3 is TGCAGTGCGGACGGACTAGCGGGGGTCCAACAGACCCAGTACTTC.

Written as DNA, the CDR3 is TGTGCCAGCTCGAAGACAGGGGTACACTACGAGCAGTACTTC. Encoded protein: CASSKTGVHYEQYF. The V gene is TRBV18, the J gene TRBJ2-7, with 8 nucleotides matching TRBD1. Germline V lookup: CDR1 KGHSH, CDR2 LQKENI. This CDR3 has 14 residues. Trimming cost V 6 bases and J 3 bases; bases outside gene matches: 7.

This clonotype was counted a few times. The rearrangement joins TRBV2 to TRBJ2-2, with 8 bases lining up with TRBD1. V dropped 9 bases and J dropped 2; count of bases not matched to a gene: 2. Germline loops: CDR1 SNHLY, CDR2 FYNNEI. This CDR3 has 13 amino acids. The CDR3 DNA reads TGTGCCAGTCAGGGGGCAAACACCGGGGAGCTGTTTTTT. Protein sequence: CASQGANTGELFF.